What follows is one T cell receptor beta chain and its context. What it binds is not known. Germline V gives CDR1 SGHNT, CDR2 YYREEE (reference sequence). The trim removed 3 bases at V and 5 bases at J, leaving 3 bases unmatched. This CDR3 is built from 15 residues. This entry belongs to a study of cytomegalovirus exposure and HLA in healthy donors. Study-level points and caveats: In a later analysis, V- and J-gene trimming of beta chains associated with a DCLRE1C missense variant, replicated independently. Compared with the roughly 670-donor mean, an Asian-associated ancestry cluster reportedly had fewer N-insertions, according to a later analysis. Researchers had no immune exposure information except CMV serostatus available.

13 Jbeta primers and 60 Vbeta primers were used for the PCR. Profiling relied on immunoSEQ multiplex PCR, and the TCRdb table lists in-frame clones only, not all of them. The sample gives fewer than 200,000 clones, roughly 77% of which show up once; around 2.8% is in the top ten. Sequenced material: PBMCs. The TCR sequence derives from a woman aged 40 to 49 in good health and CMV-seropositive. This chain joins TRBV5-4 and TRBJ1-4; the match to TRBD1 covers 11 bases. CDR3 residues: CASSWRTGGNEKLFF. CDR3 bases: TGTGCCAGCAGCTGGAGGACAGGGGGCAATGAAAAACTGTTTTTT. The full variable domain, in which reference TRBV5-4 and TRBJ1-4 provide the parts outside the CDR3, is ETGVTQSPTHLIKTRGQQVTLRCSSQSGHNTVSWYQQALGQGPQFIFQYYREEENGRGNFPPRFSGLQFPNYSSELNVNALELDDSALYLCASSWRTGGNEKLFFGSGTQLSVL.